This T cell receptor (beta chain) was recovered during a study of T cell repertoires in cytomegalovirus infection. Study-wide context: Well-studied HLA-B-restricted CMV epitopes were used in the study alongside recently identified HLA-C-restricted ones.

This clonotype came up a few times. Its target is not known. TCRdb called the reads again in MiXCR, with one record for every CDR3 protein. The data hold about 34,000 distinct CDR3 sequences, with roughly 49% observed a single time. Unmatched junction bases numbered 9, after V lost 0 bases and J lost 3 bases. Germline V gene sequence: CDR1 SGHDN, CDR2 FVKESK. The CDR3 loop spans 17 amino acids. The specimen comprised CD8+ T cells from cultured PBMCs, sampled from culture after CMV antigen stimulation. The source is a human donor in good health (CMV status not recorded). Some clones in this sample may be carry-over from other donors' samples. The chain has TRBV14 and TRBJ2-7, with TRBD2 matching over 9 bases. The CDR3 loop is CASSQDHLTSGLYEQYF. CDR3 coding DNA: TGTGCCAGCAGCCAAGATCACTTGACTAGCGGACTCTACGAGCAGTACTTC.